This record concerns one T cell receptor beta chain sequence. The data derive from a study of blood T cell repertoires in COVID-19. Study-wide context: PBMCs, B-cell-depleted T cells, or T cells provided the cDNA or gDNA that made up the material.

This CDR3 region has 14 residues. Per the germline V gene, CDR1 is SEHNR and CDR2 is FQNEAQ (reference sequence). The V and J ends lost 3 bases and 9 bases, in that order; junction bases with no gene match: 5. Under the authors' procedure: Reference gene primer amplification gave nucleated cell count estimates. The data were produced by immunoSEQ multiplex PCR, yet TCRdb's version contains in-frame clones alone and is incomplete. The D gene and trimming were derived from the DNA, and the V and J assignments and clone size from that table. The repertoire consists of some 130,000 clones, with roughly 80% occurring once and the leading ten covering roughly 17%.

This TCR came from an elderly woman with acute or convalescent COVID-19. Sequencing used peripheral blood. The chain has TRBV7-9 and TRBJ2-1; 10 nucleotides agree with TRBD1. The CDR3 coding sequence is TGTGCCAGCAGCTTTCTGACAGGGGGCCTTGAGCAGTTCTTC. Translating gives CASSFLTGGLEQFF.